This T cell receptor beta chain comes out of a study of cytomegalovirus exposure and HLA in healthy donors. The overall study: The study's early data release held about 77 million unique TCRs from HLA-typed donors.

Findings and limits, study-wide: Cytomegalovirus association was listed for 164 TCR beta chains. Highly shared sequence variants in one cluster were likely a sequencing artifact.

Researchers ran the PCR with 60 Vbeta and 13 Jbeta primers. Clones were sequenced by immunoSEQ multiplex PCR, and TCRdb holds only the in-frame ones, with some missing. The data hold some 150,000 clones, with around four fifths observed a single time. Losses at the gene ends were 0 bases for V and 1 base for J; bases not matched to a gene: 10. The CDR3 spans 19 residues. The germline CDR1 and CDR2 sequences are MGHRA and YSYEKL. A note on this clone: Its antigen remains unknown.

The sample comprised PBMCs. The TCR comes from a male donor in good health and CMV-seronegative. V usage is TRBV4-1 and J usage is TRBJ2-1, with TRBD2 matching over 9 bases. The CDR3 DNA is TGCGCCAGCAGCCAAGATACCCTAGCGGGGAGGGGTTCCTACAATGAGCAGTTCTTC. Protein product: CASSQDTLAGRGSYNEQFF.